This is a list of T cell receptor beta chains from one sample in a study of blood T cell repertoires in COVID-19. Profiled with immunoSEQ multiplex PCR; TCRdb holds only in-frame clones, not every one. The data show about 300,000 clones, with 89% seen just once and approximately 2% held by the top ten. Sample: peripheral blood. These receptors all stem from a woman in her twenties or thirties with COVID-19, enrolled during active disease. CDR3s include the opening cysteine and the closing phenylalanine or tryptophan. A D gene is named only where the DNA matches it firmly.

cdr3_aa: CASRQGANYGYTF
d_call: TRBD1
v_call: TRBV19
j_call: TRBJ1-2

cdr3_aa: CASSQETGGSGSPLHF
d_call: TRBD1
v_call: TRBV3-1/TRBV3-2
j_call: TRBJ1-6

cdr3_aa: CASSLSGARTDTQYF
d_call: TRBD2
v_call: TRBV7-3
j_call: TRBJ2-3

cdr3_aa: CASSPREGGYGYTF
d_call: NA
v_call: TRBV18
j_call: TRBJ1-2

cdr3_aa: CASSLQMQGAYLNTEAFF
d_call: TRBD1
v_call: TRBV5-1
j_call: TRBJ1-1

cdr3_aa: CASSPFRTGGRSYNEQFF
d_call: TRBD1
v_call: TRBV5-1
j_call: TRBJ2-1

cdr3_aa: CASSSAGGLSYNEQFF
d_call: TRBD2
v_call: TRBV4-2
j_call: TRBJ2-1

cdr3_aa: CASSYRDKGNQPQHF
d_call: NA
v_call: TRBV13
j_call: TRBJ1-5

cdr3_aa: CAWTLNRGGDVSYNSPLHF
d_call: TRBD1
v_call: TRBV30
j_call: TRBJ1-6

cdr3_aa: CASSLAGTPYEQYF
d_call: NA
v_call: TRBV5-1
j_call: TRBJ2-7

cdr3_aa: CASSYVAGRNGYTF
d_call: NA
v_call: TRBV6-2/TRBV6-3
j_call: TRBJ1-2

cdr3_aa: CASSPGGGYEQYF
d_call: TRBD2
v_call: TRBV27
j_call: TRBJ2-7

cdr3_aa: CASRIQGAGVNTEAFF
d_call: TRBD1
v_call: TRBV7-2
j_call: TRBJ1-1

cdr3_aa: CASSPPGFTEAFF
d_call: NA
v_call: TRBV19
j_call: TRBJ1-1

cdr3_aa: CASSKRRPRQGVLYGYTF
d_call: NA
v_call: TRBV21-1
j_call: TRBJ1-2

cdr3_aa: CAISDLGTNEKLFF
d_call: NA
v_call: TRBV10-3
j_call: TRBJ1-4

cdr3_aa: CASSKPGQYTGELFF
d_call: TRBD1
v_call: TRBV14
j_call: TRBJ2-2

cdr3_aa: CASSKDRYTEAFF
d_call: NA
v_call: TRBV11-3
j_call: TRBJ1-1

cdr3_aa: CASSLTGTGTEAFF
d_call: NA
v_call: TRBV7-9
j_call: TRBJ1-1

cdr3_aa: CASSQVMGSYGYTF
d_call: NA
v_call: TRBV3-1/TRBV3-2
j_call: TRBJ1-2

cdr3_aa: CASSQAPGVVSGNTIYF
d_call: NA
v_call: TRBV4-1
j_call: TRBJ1-3

cdr3_aa: CASSFTSGGETQYF
d_call: NA
v_call: TRBV5-4
j_call: TRBJ2-5

cdr3_aa: CASTPHRGRATNEKLFF
d_call: NA
v_call: TRBV19
j_call: TRBJ1-4

cdr3_aa: CASRPRGNNQPQHF
d_call: TRBD1
v_call: TRBV6-5
j_call: TRBJ1-5

cdr3_aa: CASSQVVVGQVSNQPQHF
d_call: TRBD1
v_call: TRBV3-1/TRBV3-2
j_call: TRBJ1-5

cdr3_aa: CASSSGEGVFGYTF
d_call: NA
v_call: TRBV6-6
j_call: TRBJ1-2

cdr3_aa: CASSARTSGNTGELFF
d_call: TRBD2
v_call: TRBV7-8
j_call: TRBJ2-2

cdr3_aa: CASDSGGFTDTQYF
d_call: TRBD2
v_call: TRBV3-1/TRBV3-2
j_call: TRBJ2-3

cdr3_aa: CASSQFEIGNRGLFEVGYTF
d_call: TRBD1
v_call: TRBV14
j_call: TRBJ1-2

cdr3_aa: CSVVEGGYNEQFF
d_call: NA
v_call: TRBV29-1
j_call: TRBJ2-1

cdr3_aa: CASSYDRENTEAFF
d_call: TRBD1
v_call: TRBV7-6
j_call: TRBJ1-1

cdr3_aa: CASSFDLGAEAFF
d_call: NA
v_call: TRBV12-3/TRBV12-4
j_call: TRBJ1-1

cdr3_aa: CASRRERGPGGELFF
d_call: TRBD1
v_call: TRBV7-9
j_call: TRBJ2-2

cdr3_aa: CASSSRTDHPGHTEAFF
d_call: NA
v_call: TRBV19
j_call: TRBJ1-1

cdr3_aa: CASSYYGTGHEQFF
d_call: TRBD1
v_call: TRBV6-5
j_call: TRBJ2-1

cdr3_aa: CASSQIPGLAGLETQYF
d_call: TRBD2
v_call: TRBV4-1
j_call: TRBJ2-5

cdr3_aa: CASTDTGTIYGYTF
d_call: NA
v_call: TRBV6-1
j_call: TRBJ1-2

cdr3_aa: CASGPRGAYGYTF
d_call: TRBD1
v_call: TRBV5-1
j_call: TRBJ1-2

cdr3_aa: CASYDLSTDTQYF
d_call: NA
v_call: TRBV2
j_call: TRBJ2-3

cdr3_aa: CAISTTGFYGYTF
d_call: TRBD1
v_call: TRBV10-3
j_call: TRBJ1-2

cdr3_aa: CASSLGGTWSNQPQHF
d_call: TRBD1
v_call: TRBV5-6
j_call: TRBJ1-5

cdr3_aa: CASSIGAGALGNQPQHF
d_call: NA
v_call: TRBV19
j_call: TRBJ1-5